This TCR beta chain derives from a study of blood T cell repertoires in COVID-19. Across the whole study: Sources were T cells, B-cell-depleted T cells, or PBMCs; the material itself was cDNA or gDNA.

The CDR3 spans 14 residues. The V gene's germline CDR1 is MDHEN and CDR2 SYDVKM. V shed 5 bases and J 6 bases; nucleotides not matched to a gene: 2. Participant-given clinical history determined each cohort assignment. Recovered participants had two consecutive negative NP/OP PCR tests, healthcare professional clearance, or symptom resolution. Study processing details: Researchers report that nucleated cell counts were estimated from reference gene primer amplification. Clones were read by immunoSEQ multiplex PCR, and TCRdb kept only the in-frame ones, dropping some. V, J and clone size are taken as reported in that table, and D and trimming were inferred from the DNA itself. This sample has about 460,000 clones; around 85% occur once, and the top ten carry around 8%.

The sequencing sample was made of PBMCs or T cells enriched from blood (not recorded which). The rearrangement links TRBV28 to TRBJ2-4, with TRBD2 matching 12 bases. This receptor was identified in a woman aged 60-75 years who had recovered from COVID-19. CDR3 sequence reads: CASSTGLAGNIQYF. CDR3 DNA sequence: TGTGCCAGCAGTACGGGACTAGCGGGAAACATTCAGTACTTC.